The sequence of this TCR beta chain was determined in a study of shared clonotypes between healthy human individuals (dated by TCRdb to about 2020). Notes on the research overall: A couple of women and a few men aged 18 to 49 years were included in the cohort. For each donor, CD4 naive and CD4 memory were each run on three plates, CD8 naive on two plates, and CD8 memory on one plate. To estimate repertoire size and how much clonotype sharing occurs between individuals, the study deeply sequenced the blood TCR repertoires of several healthy adults. To increase sequencing depth and limit assay-specific biases, different laboratories used diverse techniques to prepare libraries and sequence TCR repertoires. Each donor's leukapheresis produced roughly between roughly 0.9 and 8.9 billion PBMCs.

The donors were healthy, HIV-negative adults who had no recently reported acute infections or vaccinations. All donors were Caucasian adults living in Nashville, Tennessee, USA. CD4+ T cells were enriched through magnetic negative selection, after which naive cells were positively selected on CD45RA and the remaining negative fraction served as the memory subset. Blood was obtained by leukapheresis, after which PBMCs were separated by Ficoll-Histopaque density gradient centrifugation and cryopreserved in liquid nitrogen vapor phase. Analytical flow cytometry was used to check the purity and quantity of every magnetically sorted T cell population. From each sorted fraction, genomic DNA was isolated and quantified by UV absorbance on a Nanodrop 2000c. The CDR3, cysteine through phenylalanine, is 14 amino acids long. Only the CDR3 part of the read is kept: 42 bases, read in frame from the first base. After removal of 4 bases from V and 3 bases from J, the junction retains 5 bases not matched to a gene. CDR1 is given as SEHNR and CDR2 as FQNEAQ, both from the germline V gene (reference sequence).

Using the deep immunoSEQ assay, multiplex PCR amplified TCR CDR3 regions from genomic DNA. Extracted genomic DNA from each cell subset was spread evenly across all wells of several immunoSEQ 96-well plates, with each plate serving as a replicate. For sorted subsets, approximately 190 ng of genomic DNA, equivalent to around 30,000 T cell genomes, went into each replicate PCR. Purified libraries were quantified with a Qubit 3.0 fluorometer, sized on a Bioanalyzer 2100, and re-quantified with the KAPA Library Quantification kit. Each immunoSEQ 96-well plate was sequenced on its own single-read 150-cycle Illumina NextSeq 550 flow cell. On the study's bioinformatics: Because the immunoSEQ output held only junctional sequences and lacked quality scores, the filtering could not match the filtering applied to full-length reads. To assign V/J genes and CDR3, sequences were annotated against IMGT germline references using PyIR, a Python wrapper for IgBLAST v1.9. Reads were filtered out if the reads had weak V/J assignments (E-value above 1e-6), no CDR3, stop codons, out-of-frame junctions, or ambiguous translated residues. V3J clonotypes were defined by identical inferred V gene, J gene, and CDR3 amino acid sequence. Percentage overlap between repertoires was computed as shared unique clonotypes divided by the size of the smaller repertoire. Repertoire richness was assessed with RTK rarefaction, the Chao1 estimator, and Recon v2.1 estimates of unobserved clonotypes. Generation probabilities for all TCRbeta clonotypes obtained by the gDNA method from several donors were computed using OLGA. In its TCRdb copy, this immuneACCESS table keeps in-frame sequences only and misses some clones. Where compared with another copy, unresolved V genes explain less than half of these, and the others have no known cause. The DNA gave D and trimming, while V, J and clone size come from that table. In all, the sample holds under 200,000 clones, and 80% to 95% of those were seen once. Clones ranked in the top ten supply 0.067% of the sample.

Concerning this clone itself: The antigen this receptor binds is unknown. Per-base quality was not reported, and no clone a single base away is much larger than it.

Beyond this particular receptor, the publication reports: The genetic and exposure-history diversity represented was limited by the small number of donors. Rarefaction of sorted-subset datasets indicated incomplete sequencing despite the large sequencing depth. Approximately 5% of naive CD4, 3.5% of naive CD8, roughly 2.4% of memory CD4, and 0.4% of memory CD8 clonotypes were shared across a few donors. Clonotypes shared by all four sorted-subset donors showed higher generation probabilities than non-shared clonotypes. Pairwise subsampling indicated that sequencing depth was expected to affect the degree of clonotype sharing among donors. Estimated clonotype richness was generally larger for naive than for memory subsets. Only blood was sampled, and tissue TCR repertoires likely differ from those in blood.

In this chain, TRBV7-9 is recombined with TRBJ2-7, with 8 bases matching TRBD1. The sequenced sample was naive CD4+ T cells sorted from blood. The label giving this sample's cell subset or site can be read as: CD45RA+ positively selected. The clonotype originates from a woman aged 30 to 39 in good health. Here is the DNA: TGTGCCAGCAGCTCGACGACAGGGGTCTACGAGCAGTACTTC. Translated, it reads CASSSTTGVYEQYF.